These 32 T cell receptor beta chains share one sample of origin, sequenced in a study of T-cell memory formation after mild COVID-19. TCRdb fed the 5' RACE reads into MiXCR, producing one record per CDR3 protein. The profile shows about 160,000 distinct CDR3 sequences, 31% of them singletons. Specimen: PBMCs or a T cell subset sorted from them (not recorded which). The receptors here all came from an adult woman who had mild COVID-19 (a few samples of this study predate the infection). Cell type and time point are not known.

The chain uses TRBV18 and TRBJ1-1; the D gene is possibly TRBD1 (5 bases). This CDR3 spans 15 amino acids. CDR1 and CDR2 (germline): KGHSH, LQKENI. The ends were cut back, 2 bases at V and 3 bases at J, with 13 bases in the middle. CDR3 sequence: CASSPGANRDTEAFF. CDR3 in DNA: TGTGCCAGCTCACCAGGGGCAAATAGAGACACTGAAGCTTTCTTT.

This clonotype was observed a few times. The J gene is TRBJ2-2, the V gene TRBV20-1; D is unclear. The length of the CDR3 is 15 residues. The ends were cut back, 3 bases at V and 0 bases at J, with 11 bases in the middle. Germline V CDR1 and CDR2: DFQATT, SNEGSKA (reference sequence). The CDR3 protein is CSASLDPANTGELFF. The CDR3 DNA follows: TGCAGTGCTAGCCTGGACCCGGCGAACACCGGGGAGCTGTTTTTT.

This clonotype has only a few counts. The rearrangement links TRBV7-3 to TRBJ2-2; D is possibly TRBD1 or TRBD2 (7 bases each). V lost 2 bases and J lost 7, with 17 bases in between. CDR1 SGHTA and CDR2 FQGTGA come from the germline V gene. The CDR3 spans 16 residues. The CDR3 sequence: CASSLSPTGRGGELFF. DNA for the CDR3: TGTGCCAGCAGCTTATCCCCGACAGGGAGGGGCGGGGAGCTGTTTTTT.

This clonotype has only a few counts. The chain joins TRBV6-5 to TRBJ1-1, with D possibly being TRBD1 (6 bases). V was cut by 0 bases and J by 4 bases, with 12 bases left in between. This CDR3 has 15 amino acids. Germline lookup yields CDR1 MNHEY and CDR2 SVGAGI. CDR3 residues: CASSYSIGGGTEAFF. CDR3 coding DNA: TGTGCCAGCAGTTACTCGATAGGGGGGGGCACTGAAGCTTTCTTT.

This clonotype has only a few counts. The chain recombines TRBV12-3 or TRBV12-4 with TRBJ1-1; D is unclear. Trimming left V 3 bases short and J 0 bases short, with 8 bases between. CDR3 length equals 14 residues. CDR3 nucleotides: TGTGCCAGCAGTTTCTTCGGCCTGAACACTGAAGCTTTCTTT. It codes for CASSFFGLNTEAFF.

Remarks on this clonotype: Germline is not matched at one junction end, which may reflect a read error. The chain recombines TRBV5-1 with TRBJ2-3; D not certain. This CDR3 has 13 residues. Germline V CDR1 and CDR2: SGHRS, YFSETQ. The DNA for the CDR3 is TGCGCCAGCAGCACTCTAGGCGCAGATACTCAGTATTTT. As protein: CASSTLGADTQYF.

The gene calls are TRBV7-2 and TRBJ2-1; 8 bases fit TRBD1. With 1 base clipped from V and 6 bases from J, the junction kept 5 bases outside the gene matches. CDR1 and CDR2 (germline): SGHTA, FQGNSA. The CDR3 covers 15 residues. For the CDR3, the DNA is TGTGCCAGCAGCTTAGAAGTCACAGGGGGCAATGAGCAGTTCTTC. Translating gives CASSLEVTGGNEQFF. Using reference TRBV7-2 and TRBJ2-1 for the parts outside the CDR3, the full variable domain is GAGVSQSPSNKVTEKGKDVELRCDPISGHTALYWYRQSLGQGLEFLIYFQGNSAPDKSGLPSDRFSAERTGGSVSTLTIQRTQQEDSAVYLCASSLEVTGGNEQFFGPGTRLTVL.

This chain links TRBV30 with TRBJ2-1; 8 nucleotides align to TRBD2. The length of the CDR3 is 19 residues. Germline V gene data show CDR1 as GTSNPN and CDR2 as SVGIG (reference sequence). J lost 0 bases, V lost 4 bases, and 17 bases had no gene match. This CDR3 reads CAWIDGTRGPPSSYNEQFF. DNA for the CDR3: TGTGCCTGGATTGATGGGACTAGAGGCCCTCCGAGCTCCTACAATGAGCAGTTCTTC.

This clonotype was observed a few times. The chain employs TRBV2 and TRBJ1-2; D gene unclear. There are 13 residues in the CDR3. Trimming took 7 bases from V and 2 from J, leaving 11 bases between them. CDR1 is SNHLY, CDR2 FYNNEI, per germline. The DNA of the CDR3 is TGTGCCAGCACTAGGGAAAGGAACTATGGCTACACCTTC. Protein: CASTRERNYGYTF. Based on the CDR3 plus reference TRBV2 and TRBJ1-2, the full variable domain is EPEVTQTPSHQVTQMGQEVILRCVPISNHLYFYWYRQILGQKVEFLVSFYNNEISEKSEIFDDQFSVERPDGSNFTLKIRSTKLEDSAMYFCASTRERNYGYTFGSGTRLTVV.

The rearrangement joins TRBV7-3 to TRBJ2-7; 10 nucleotides agree with TRBD2. With V trimmed by 2 bases and J by 2 bases, 3 bases remained unmatched. Per the germline V gene, CDR1 is SGHTA and CDR2 is FQGTGA. The CDR3 totals 15 residues. The CDR3: CASSLGTSATYEQYF. The CDR3, as DNA: TGTGCCAGCAGCTTAGGGACTAGCGCTACCTACGAGCAGTACTTC.

This clonotype showed up just a few times. The genes are TRBV3-1 and TRBJ1-5, with TRBD1 identical over 7 bases. With V trimmed by 1 base and J by 6 bases, 12 bases remained unmatched. The CDR3 has 17 residues. The germline V gene has CDR1 LGHDT and CDR2 YNNKEL (reference sequence). Written as DNA, the CDR3 is TGTGCCAGCAGCCAAGCTACTGGTCGACAGGGTGGTCAGCCCCAGCATTTT. It translates to CASSQATGRQGGQPQHF.

This clonotype was seen a handful of times. The chain links TRBV11-2 to TRBJ1-4; D is ambiguous. Trimming took 2 bases from V and 7 from J, leaving 5 bases between them. The CDR3 sequence is 12 residues long. Germline V gene sequence: CDR1 SGHAT, CDR2 FQNNGV. CDR3: CASSLWAEKLFF. The CDR3 coding sequence is TGTGCCAGCAGCTTATGGGCTGAAAAACTGTTTTTT.

The chain recombines TRBV6-2 or TRBV6-3 with TRBJ1-6; no reliable D call. The V and J ends lost 0 bases and 9 bases respectively, with 9 bases between them. The CDR3 loop spans 14 amino acids. CDR1 is MNHEY, CDR2 SVGEGT, per germline. Written as DNA, the CDR3 is TGTGCCAGCAGTTACTCGAGCAGGACTTCACCCCTCCACTTT. Translation gives CASSYSSRTSPLHF.

This CDR3 reads CASSPFGGGASEQFF. DNA for the CDR3: TGTGCCAGCAGCCCCTTCGGCGGGGGGGCAAGTGAGCAGTTCTTC. V usage is TRBV7-3 and J usage is TRBJ2-1; 9 positions agree with TRBD2. Trimming at V came to 5 bases and at J to 9 bases, leaving 11 bases not matched to a gene. The CDR3 is 15 amino acids. The germline V gene has CDR1 SGHTA and CDR2 FQGTGA.

In this sample, this clonotype turned up many times. The chain links TRBV27 to TRBJ2-7; possibly TRBD1 or TRBD2 for D (5 bases each). Trimming took off 7 bases at V and 2 bases at J, with 21 bases between the two ends. Germline CDR1 and CDR2: MNHEY and SMNVEV (reference sequence). The CDR3 length is 16 residues. The DNA for the CDR3 is TGTGCCAGCACCCCCCTAGCCTCCCAGGGCACCTACGAGCAGTACTTC. It encodes CASTPLASQGTYEQYF.

This clonotype is a singleton in its sample. The V and J genes are TRBV7-2 and TRBJ2-1; 10 bases are a match to TRBD2. The germline V gene encodes CDR1 SGHTA and CDR2 FQGNSA. This CDR3 spans 15 amino acids. V lost 5 bases, J lost 5 bases, and 6 bases stayed unmatched. As DNA, the CDR3 is TGTGCCAGCAGCCCAGGGACTAGCGCCCACAATGAGCAGTTCTTC. This sequence encodes CASSPGTSAHNEQFF.

This clonotype showed up just a few times. The chain carries TRBV7-9 and TRBJ1-1, with 9 bases that match TRBD1. V trimming: 5 bases; J trimming: 0 bases; junction bases outside the gene matches: 4. CDR3 size: 15 residues. Germline-derived CDR1 and CDR2 are SEHNR and FQNEAQ (reference sequence). In nucleotides, the CDR3 is TGTGCCAGCAGCCCCACAGGGGGCTTGAACACTGAAGCTTTCTTT. Translated, it gives CASSPTGGLNTEAFF.

The chain couples TRBV29-1 to TRBJ2-2, with 8 bases that match TRBD1. V lost 5 bases, J lost 5 bases, and 16 bases stayed unmatched. The length of the CDR3 is 17 residues. Germline loops: CDR1 SQVTM, CDR2 ANQGSEA. The CDR3 loop is CSVLTGGRGIRTGELFF. DNA for the CDR3: TGCAGCGTTCTCACAGGGGGAAGAGGTATAAGGACCGGGGAGCTGTTTTTT.

The CDR3 protein is CASSFDRVGQPQHF. The CDR3 region has the DNA TGTGCCAGCAGTTTTGACAGGGTGGGTCAGCCCCAGCATTTT. The chain has TRBV27 and TRBJ1-5, with 7 bases fitting TRBD1. V lost 3 bases to trimming and J lost 6 bases; unmatched junction nucleotides: 5. The germline CDR1 and CDR2 sequences are MNHEY and SMNVEV (reference sequence). The CDR3 contains 14 residues.

A few counts support this clonotype. The junction departs from the called germline gene at one end, perhaps through a read error. The chain couples TRBV2 to TRBJ2-7; perhaps D is TRBD1 or TRBD2 (8 bases each). This CDR3 is 12 amino acids long. CDR1 and CDR2 (germline): SNHLY, FYNNEI. CDR3 region: CGGGTGPYEQYF. The CDR3 DNA reads as TGCGGCGGGGGGACAGGACCCTACGAGCAGTACTTC.

This chain uses TRBV3-1 with TRBJ1-2, with 7 bases fitting TRBD1. Germline-derived CDR1 and CDR2 are LGHDT and YNNKEL (reference sequence). The trim removed 0 bases at V and 5 bases at J, leaving 3 bases unmatched. The CDR3 has 14 amino acids. In DNA form, the CDR3 reads TGTGCCAGCAGCCAAGACGCCAGGGGGTATGGCTACACCTTC. Its protein is CASSQDARGYGYTF.

The chain is built from TRBV7-9 and TRBJ2-1; 8 nucleotides line up with TRBD2. The CDR3 contains 16 residues. CDR1 is SEHNR, CDR2 FQNEAQ, per germline (reference sequence). V shed 2 bases and J 4 bases; nucleotides not matched to a gene: 7. The CDR3 here is CASSLQITSGYNEQFF. The CDR3 nucleotides read TGTGCCAGCAGCTTACAGATTACTAGCGGATACAATGAGCAGTTCTTC.

This clonotype was recorded a few times. This rearrangement joins TRBV9 to TRBJ1-2; no clear D gene. V lost 1 base and J lost 8, with 18 bases in between. The CDR3 totals 15 residues. CDR1 and CDR2 from the germline V gene are SGDLS and YYNGEE. The CDR3 is CASSVLLSGASGYTF. The CDR3 coding sequence is TGTGCCAGCAGCGTACTACTTTCGGGAGCGTCCGGCTACACCTTC.

V and J are TRBV11-1 and TRBJ1-1, with 8 nucleotides matching TRBD1. V gave up 5 bases and J gave up 3 bases; unmatched junction bases: 5. The CDR3 covers 14 residues. CDR1 and CDR2 from the germline V gene are SGHAT and FQDESV (reference sequence). As DNA, the CDR3 is TGTGCCAGCAGCCGGACAGGGCTGGACACTGAAGCTTTCTTT. Amino acids: CASSRTGLDTEAFF.

This clonotype was observed a handful of times. The chain is built from TRBV12-3 or TRBV12-4 and TRBJ1-2; no reliable D call. The CDR3 has 14 amino acids. V was cut by 2 bases and J by 1 base, with 8 bases left in between. CDR3 in DNA: TGTGCCAGCAGTTTACGACCAGATAACTATGGCTACACCTTC. Protein product: CASSLRPDNYGYTF.

This clonotype occurred a few times. The chain links TRBV29-1 to TRBJ2-1; D call uncertain. The V end lost 3 bases, the J end lost 9 bases, and 9 bases lay between the germline ends. CDR1 and CDR2 (germline): SQVTM, ANQGSEA. The CDR3 is 11 amino acids. The CDR3 is CSVEGLGEQFF. The CDR3 DNA reads as TGCAGCGTTGAGGGCCTTGGTGAGCAGTTCTTC.

This rearrangement joins TRBV20-1 to TRBJ1-1; TRBD1 is a possible D gene (5 bases). V lost 3 bases, J lost 5 bases, and 10 bases lay in between. The length of the CDR3 is 12 residues. The germline CDR1 and CDR2 sequences are DFQATT and SNEGSKA (reference sequence). The CDR3 protein is CSASLGETEAFF. Written as DNA, the CDR3 is TGCAGTGCTAGTTTGGGGGAGACTGAAGCTTTCTTT.

This clonotype has only a few counts. This chain connects TRBV5-1 to TRBJ2-2; no reliable D call. This CDR3 has 14 residues. The V and J ends lost 4 bases and 6 bases respectively, with 13 bases between them. Germline V gene sequence: CDR1 SGHRS, CDR2 YFSETQ. The CDR3 is CASSPGVPAGELFF. DNA of the CDR3: TGCGCCAGCAGCCCCGGAGTCCCCGCCGGGGAGCTGTTTTTT. The variable domain in full, with the rest retrieved from reference TRBV5-1 and TRBJ2-2, is KAGVTQTPRYLIKTRGQQVTLSCSPISGHRSVSWYQQTPGQGLQFLFEYFSETQRNKGNFPGRFSGRQFSNSRSEMNVSTLELGDSALYLCASSPGVPAGELFFGEGSRLTVL.

This clonotype was counted only a few times. The chain links TRBV7-6 to TRBJ2-7; TRBD1 matches at 9 bases. The CDR3 is made up of 15 amino acids. The trim removed 4 bases at V and 3 bases at J, leaving 7 bases unmatched. The germline gives CDR1 SGHVS, CDR2 FNYEAQ. The CDR3 protein is CASSSGQGVHYEQYF. For the CDR3, the DNA is TGTGCCAGCAGCTCGGGACAGGGAGTTCACTACGAGCAGTACTTC.

The V gene is TRBV5-1, the J gene TRBJ1-1, with no clear D. Trimming left V 0 bases short and J 7 bases short, with 10 bases between. Germline V lookup: CDR1 SGHRS, CDR2 YFSETQ. The length of the CDR3 is 13 residues. CDR3 DNA sequence: TGCGCCAGCAGCTTGGGACCTCCAGATGAAGCTTTCTTT. This translates into CASSLGPPDEAFF.

The chain links TRBV2 to TRBJ1-5; tentative D call: TRBD1 (6 bases). The germline CDR1 and CDR2 sequences are SNHLY and FYNNEI. There are 15 residues in the CDR3. Trimming left V 6 bases short and J 3 bases short, with 15 bases between. This CDR3 reads CASRSDSASNQPQHF. In DNA, the CDR3 is TGTGCCAGCAGGTCGGACAGCGCCTCCAATCAGCCCCAGCATTTT.

This clonotype showed up just a few times. V usage is TRBV5-1 and J usage is TRBJ2-5; D not certain. The ends were cut back, 4 bases at V and 1 base at J, with 14 bases in the middle. The CDR3 covers 15 residues. Germline CDR1 reads SGHRS; CDR2 reads YFSETQ. CDR3 DNA sequence: TGCGCCAGCAGCCCCTCGCCAAGGCCCCAAGAGACCCAGTACTTC. Its translation is CASSPSPRPQETQYF.